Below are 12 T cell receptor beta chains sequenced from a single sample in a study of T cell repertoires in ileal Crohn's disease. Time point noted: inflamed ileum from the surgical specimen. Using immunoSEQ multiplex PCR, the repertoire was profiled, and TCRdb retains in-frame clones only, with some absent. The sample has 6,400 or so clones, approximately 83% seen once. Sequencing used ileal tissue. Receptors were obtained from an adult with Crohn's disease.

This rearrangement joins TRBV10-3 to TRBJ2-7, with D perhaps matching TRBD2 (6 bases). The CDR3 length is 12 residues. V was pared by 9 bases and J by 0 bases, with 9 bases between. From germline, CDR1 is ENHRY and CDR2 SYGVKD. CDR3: CAIAGSSYEQYF. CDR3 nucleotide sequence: TGTGCCATAGCGGGTTCCTCCTACGAGCAGTACTTC.

DNA of the CDR3: TGTGCCAGCATCATGACCGGGGACTATGGCTACACCTTC. It is translated as CASIMTGDYGYTF. The V call is TRBV6-1, the J call TRBJ1-2; D not certain. This CDR3 region has 13 residues. V was cut by 7 bases and J by 3 bases, with 12 bases left in between. Germline CDR1 reads MNHNS; CDR2 reads SASEGT.

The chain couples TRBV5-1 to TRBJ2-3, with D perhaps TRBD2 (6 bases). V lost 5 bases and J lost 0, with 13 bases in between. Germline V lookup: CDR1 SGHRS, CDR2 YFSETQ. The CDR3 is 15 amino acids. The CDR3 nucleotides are TGCGCCAGCAGAAGACTAGGAACTAGCACAGATACGCAGTATTTT. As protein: CASRRLGTSTDTQYF.

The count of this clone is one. DNA of the CDR3: TGCGCCAGCAGCCAAGCTGGGTTAGACAACAATGAGCAGTTCTTC. It encodes CASSQAGLDNNEQFF. The chain has TRBV4-1 and TRBJ2-1; D is unclear. V gave up 1 base and J gave up 5 bases, with 12 bases separating them. The CDR3 is 15 residues long. Germline V gene lookup returns CDR1 MGHRA and CDR2 YSYEKL.

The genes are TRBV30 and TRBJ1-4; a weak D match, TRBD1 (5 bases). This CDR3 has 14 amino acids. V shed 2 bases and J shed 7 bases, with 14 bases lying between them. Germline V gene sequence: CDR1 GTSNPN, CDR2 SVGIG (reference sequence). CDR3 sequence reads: CAWSWGSQPEKLFF. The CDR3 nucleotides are TGTGCCTGGAGTTGGGGCAGCCAACCTGAAAAACTGTTTTTT.

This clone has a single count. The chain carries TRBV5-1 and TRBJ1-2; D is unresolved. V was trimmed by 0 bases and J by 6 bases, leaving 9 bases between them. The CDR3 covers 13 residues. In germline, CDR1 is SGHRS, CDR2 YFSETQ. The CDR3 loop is CASSLGQANGYTF. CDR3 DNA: TGCGCCAGCAGCTTGGGCCAGGCCAATGGCTACACCTTC. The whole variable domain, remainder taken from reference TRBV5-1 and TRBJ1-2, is KAGVTQTPRYLIKTRGQQVTLSCSPISGHRSVSWYQQTPGQGLQFLFEYFSETQRNKGNFPGRFSGRQFSNSRSEMNVSTLELGDSALYLCASSLGQANGYTFGSGTRLTVV.

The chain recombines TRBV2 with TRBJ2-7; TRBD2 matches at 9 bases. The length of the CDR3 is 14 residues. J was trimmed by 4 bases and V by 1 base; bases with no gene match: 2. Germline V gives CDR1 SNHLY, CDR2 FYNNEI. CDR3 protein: CASSEVAGAYEQYF. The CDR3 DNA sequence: TGTGCCAGCAGTGAAGTAGCGGGGGCTTACGAGCAGTACTTC.

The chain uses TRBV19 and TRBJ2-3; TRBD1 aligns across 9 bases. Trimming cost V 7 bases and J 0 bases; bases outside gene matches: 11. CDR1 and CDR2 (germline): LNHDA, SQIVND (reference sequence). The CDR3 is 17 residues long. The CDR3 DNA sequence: TGTGCCAGTACCTGGATAGGACAGGGGCTTAGCACAGATACGCAGTATTTT. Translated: CASTWIGQGLSTDTQYF. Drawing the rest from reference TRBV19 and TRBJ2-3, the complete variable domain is DGGITQSPKYLFRKEGQNVTLSCEQNLNHDAMYWYRQDPGQGLRLIYYSQIVNDFQKGDIAEGYSVSREKKESFPLTVTSAQKNPTAFYLCASTWIGQGLSTDTQYFGPGTRLTVL.

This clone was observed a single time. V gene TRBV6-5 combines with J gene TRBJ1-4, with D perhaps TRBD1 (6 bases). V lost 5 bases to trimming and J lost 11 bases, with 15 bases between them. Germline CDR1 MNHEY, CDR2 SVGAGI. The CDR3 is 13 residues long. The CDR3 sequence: CASSTLQGVKLFF. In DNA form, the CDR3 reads TGTGCCAGCAGTACACTACAGGGTGTCAAACTGTTTTTT.

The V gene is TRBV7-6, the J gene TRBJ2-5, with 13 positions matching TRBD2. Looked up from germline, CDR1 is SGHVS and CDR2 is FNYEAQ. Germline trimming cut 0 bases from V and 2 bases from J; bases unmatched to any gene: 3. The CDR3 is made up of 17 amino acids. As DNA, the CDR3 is TGTGCCAGCAGCTTAGCTTCACTAGCGGGGGGGCAAGAGACCCAGTACTTC. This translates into CASSLASLAGGQETQYF.

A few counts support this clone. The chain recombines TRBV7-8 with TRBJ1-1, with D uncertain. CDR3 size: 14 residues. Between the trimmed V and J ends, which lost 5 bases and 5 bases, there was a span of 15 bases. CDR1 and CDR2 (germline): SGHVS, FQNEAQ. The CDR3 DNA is TGTGCCAGCAGCCACGACCCTTTTGGGACTGAAGCTTTCTTT. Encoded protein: CASSHDPFGTEAFF.

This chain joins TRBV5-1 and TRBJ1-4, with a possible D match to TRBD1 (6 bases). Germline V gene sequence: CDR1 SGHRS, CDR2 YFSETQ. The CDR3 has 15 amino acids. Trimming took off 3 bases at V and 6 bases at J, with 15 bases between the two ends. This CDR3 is CASSWMTGGDEKLFF. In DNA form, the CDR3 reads TGCGCCAGCAGCTGGATGACAGGAGGGGATGAAAAACTGTTTTTT.